Below, 8 T cell receptor beta chains from the same sample are listed, as sequenced in a study of cytomegalovirus exposure and HLA in healthy donors. Both 60 Vbeta primers and 13 Jbeta primers went into the PCR. Here immunoSEQ multiplex PCR was the method, and the copy in TCRdb shows in-frame clones only, minus some. The sample lists some 120,000 clones, about 76% occurring once. Sequenced input: PBMCs. The origin of the receptors is a man aged 25 to 40 in good health and CMV-seropositive.

The CDR3 loop is CASSLGQGIGSPLHF. CDR3 DNA: TGTGCCAGCAGCTTAGGACAGGGGATTGGATCACCCCTCCACTTT. The V and J genes are TRBV7-9 and TRBJ1-6, with 8 bases aligning to TRBD1. Germline V gene lookup returns CDR1 SEHNR and CDR2 FQNEAQ (reference sequence). This CDR3 spans 15 amino acids. Trimming cost V 1 base and J 10 bases; bases outside gene matches: 6.

The V and J genes are TRBV2 and TRBJ2-5; TRBD2 matches at 7 bases. Germline V lookup: CDR1 SNHLY, CDR2 FYNNEI. V was pared by 6 bases and J by 2 bases, with 3 bases of the junction left unmatched. This CDR3 region has 13 residues. CDR3 nucleotides: TGTGCCAGCAGGGGGGGGGAGCAAGAGACCCAGTACTTC. It yields the protein CASRGGEQETQYF.

The chain joins TRBV5-5 to TRBJ1-4, with D perhaps matching TRBD1 (6 bases). V shed 2 bases and J shed 4 bases, with 12 bases lying between them. Looked up from germline, CDR1 is SGHKS and CDR2 is YYEKEE (reference sequence). This CDR3 region has 15 residues. CDR3 sequence (DNA): TGTGCCAGCAGCTTTACCGGACAGCTTAATGAAAAACTGTTTTTT. Its translation is CASSFTGQLNEKLFF.

The chain links TRBV15 to TRBJ2-7; TRBD2 agrees at 8 bases. Trimming took 2 bases from V and 0 from J; bases not matched to a gene: 12. This CDR3 comprises 18 residues. In germline, CDR1 is LNHNV, CDR2 YYDKDF (reference sequence). CDR3 sequence: CATSRTHNRTSSSYEQYF. In DNA, the CDR3 is TGTGCCACCAGCAGAACCCACAACCGGACTAGCTCCTCCTACGAGCAGTACTTC.

CDR3 sequence: CASSVAASGGSSYNEQFF. The CDR3 DNA reads TGTGCCAGCAGCGTAGCGGCTAGCGGGGGGAGCTCCTACAATGAGCAGTTCTTC. V and J are TRBV9 and TRBJ2-1; 11 bases agree with TRBD2. V shed 0 bases and J 0 bases; nucleotides not matched to a gene: 5. Germline CDR1 reads SGDLS; CDR2 reads YYNGEE. The CDR3 covers 18 residues. Combining the CDR3 with reference TRBV9 and TRBJ2-1 gives the whole variable domain DSGVTQTPKHLITATGQRVTLRCSPRSGDLSVYWYQQSLDQGLQFLIQYYNGEERAKGNILERFSAQQFPDLHSELNLSSLELGDSALYFCASSVAASGGSSYNEQFFGPGTRLTVL.

The CDR3, as DNA: TGTGCCAGCAGTGCGACTCAGGGTTCGGGGGAGCTGTTTTTT. Its translation is CASSATQGSGELFF. V gene TRBV6-6 combines with J gene TRBJ2-2; TRBD1 is a possible D gene (5 bases). Germline values: CDR1 MNHNY, CDR2 SVGAGI (reference sequence). CDR3 length: 14 amino acids. V was trimmed by 5 bases and J by 8 bases, leaving 15 bases between them.

V gene TRBV28 combines with J gene TRBJ1-5, with 10 bases matching TRBD1. The CDR3 runs to 16 residues. Germline CDR1 MDHEN, CDR2 SYDVKM. The V segment lost 4 bases and the J segment 4 bases; nucleotides outside the gene matches: 7. The CDR3, as DNA: TGTGCCAGCAGTTCACCTGGGACAGGGGTAAATCAGCCCCAGCATTTT. Amino acids: CASSSPGTGVNQPQHF.

The chain is built from TRBV5-1 and TRBJ1-1; D gene uncertain. Trimming left V 4 bases short and J 9 bases short, with 16 bases between. Germline CDR1 SGHRS, CDR2 YFSETQ. This CDR3 is built from 13 residues. The CDR3: CASSNAVDTKAFF. The CDR3 nucleotides are TGCGCCAGCAGCAATGCCGTCGACACGAAAGCTTTCTTT.